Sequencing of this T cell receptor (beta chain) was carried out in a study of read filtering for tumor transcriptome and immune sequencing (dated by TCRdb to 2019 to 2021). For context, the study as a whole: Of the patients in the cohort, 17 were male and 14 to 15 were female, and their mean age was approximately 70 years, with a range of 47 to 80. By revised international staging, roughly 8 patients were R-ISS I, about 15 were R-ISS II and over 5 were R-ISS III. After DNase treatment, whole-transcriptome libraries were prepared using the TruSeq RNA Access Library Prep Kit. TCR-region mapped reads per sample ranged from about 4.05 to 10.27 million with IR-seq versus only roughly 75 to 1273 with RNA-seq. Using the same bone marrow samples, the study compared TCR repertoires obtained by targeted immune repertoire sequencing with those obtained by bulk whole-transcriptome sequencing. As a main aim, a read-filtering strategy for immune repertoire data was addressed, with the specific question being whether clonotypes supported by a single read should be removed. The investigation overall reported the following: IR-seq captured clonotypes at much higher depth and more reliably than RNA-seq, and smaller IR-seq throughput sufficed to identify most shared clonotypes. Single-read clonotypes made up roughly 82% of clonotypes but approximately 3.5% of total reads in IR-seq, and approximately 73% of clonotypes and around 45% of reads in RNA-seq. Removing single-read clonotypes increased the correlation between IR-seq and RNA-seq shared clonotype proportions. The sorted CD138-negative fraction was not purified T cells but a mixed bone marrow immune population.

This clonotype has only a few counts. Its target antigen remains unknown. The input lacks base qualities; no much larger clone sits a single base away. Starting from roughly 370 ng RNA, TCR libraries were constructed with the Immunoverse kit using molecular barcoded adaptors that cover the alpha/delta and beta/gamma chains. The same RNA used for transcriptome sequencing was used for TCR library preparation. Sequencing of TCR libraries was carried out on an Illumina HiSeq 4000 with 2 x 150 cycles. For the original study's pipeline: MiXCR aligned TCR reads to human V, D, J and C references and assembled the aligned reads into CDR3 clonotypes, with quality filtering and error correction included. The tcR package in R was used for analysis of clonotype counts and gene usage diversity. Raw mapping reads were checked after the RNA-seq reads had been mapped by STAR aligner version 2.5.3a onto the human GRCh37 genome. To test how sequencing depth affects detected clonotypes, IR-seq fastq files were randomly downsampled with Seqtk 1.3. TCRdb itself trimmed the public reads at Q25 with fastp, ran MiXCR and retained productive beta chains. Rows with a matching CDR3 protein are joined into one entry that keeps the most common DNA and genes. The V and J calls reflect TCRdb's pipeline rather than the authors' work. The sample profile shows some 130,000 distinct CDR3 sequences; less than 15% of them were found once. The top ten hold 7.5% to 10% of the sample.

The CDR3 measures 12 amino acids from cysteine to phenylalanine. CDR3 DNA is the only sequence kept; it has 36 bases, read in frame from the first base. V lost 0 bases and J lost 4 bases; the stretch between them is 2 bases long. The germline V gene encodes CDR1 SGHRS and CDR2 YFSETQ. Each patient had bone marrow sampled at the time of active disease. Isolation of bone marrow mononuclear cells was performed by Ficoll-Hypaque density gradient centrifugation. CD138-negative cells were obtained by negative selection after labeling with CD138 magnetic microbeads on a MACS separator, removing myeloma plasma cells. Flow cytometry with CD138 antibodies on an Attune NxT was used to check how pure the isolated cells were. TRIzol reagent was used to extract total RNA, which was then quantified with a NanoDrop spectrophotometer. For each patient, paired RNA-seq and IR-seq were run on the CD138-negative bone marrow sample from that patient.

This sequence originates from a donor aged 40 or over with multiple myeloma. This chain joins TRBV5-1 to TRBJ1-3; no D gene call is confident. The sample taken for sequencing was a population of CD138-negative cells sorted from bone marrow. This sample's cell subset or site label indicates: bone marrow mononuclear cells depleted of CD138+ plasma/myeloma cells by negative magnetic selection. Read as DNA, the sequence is TGCGCCAGCAGCTTGGACGGAAACACCATATATTTT. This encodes CASSLDGNTIYF. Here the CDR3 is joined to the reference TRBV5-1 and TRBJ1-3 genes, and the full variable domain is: KAGVTQTPRYLIKTRGQQVTLSCSPISGHRSVSWYQQTPGQGLQFLFEYFSETQRNKGNFPGRFSGRQFSNSRSEMNVSTLELGDSALYLCASSLDGNTIYFGEGSWLTVV.